The 28 T cell receptor beta chains below were found in one sample sequenced in a study of blood T cell repertoires in COVID-19. Generated by immunoSEQ multiplex PCR, the TCRdb table keeps only in-frame clones and is missing some. The profile shows a few hundred thousand clones, over 80% of them singletons. Material: PBMCs or T cells enriched from blood (not recorded which). These receptors were taken from a woman aged 40 to 50 who had been exposed to COVID-19.

The V gene is TRBV29-1, the J gene TRBJ1-2, with 9 bases that match TRBD1. CDR1 is SQVTM, CDR2 ANQGSEA, per germline. CDR3 length: 13 residues. V trimming: 5 bases; J trimming: 7 bases; junction bases outside the gene matches: 8. The CDR3: CSVLDGQGLGYTF. For the CDR3, the DNA is TGCAGCGTTCTGGATGGACAGGGGCTTGGCTACACCTTC. Supplemented by reference TRBV29-1 and TRBJ1-2, the full variable domain reads SAVISQKPSRDICQRGTSLTIQCQVDSQVTMMFWYRQQPGQSLTLIATANQGSEATYESGFVIDKFPISRPNLTFSTLTVSNMSPEDSSIYLCSVLDGQGLGYTFGSGTRLTVV.

The chain couples TRBV6-2 or TRBV6-3 to TRBJ2-5, with 7 bases lining up with TRBD2. Trimming at V came to 2 bases and at J to 1 base, leaving 10 bases not matched to a gene. CDR3 length: 17 residues. Germline CDR1 reads MNHEY; CDR2 reads SVGEGT. The CDR3 DNA reads as TGTGCCAGCAGTTACCCCCGGGGAGGACTAGGCCAAGAGACCCAGTACTTC. Protein product: CASSYPRGGLGQETQYF.

This clone was observed a few times. V gene TRBV5-4 combines with J gene TRBJ2-1, with 8 positions matching TRBD2. The CDR3 runs 15 residues. The V segment lost 4 bases and the J segment 0 bases; nucleotides outside the gene matches: 3. Looked up from germline, CDR1 is SGHNT and CDR2 is YYREEE (reference sequence). Here the CDR3 DNA reads TGTGCCAGCAGCGAGAGCGGGAGCTCCTACAATGAGCAGTTCTTC. Translated: CASSESGSSYNEQFF.

This clone was counted once. The same CDR3 also results from other DNA sequences found in this sample. J is TRBJ1-5 and V is TRBV12-3 or TRBV12-4, with D unclear. The CDR3 sequence is 12 residues long. The germline V and J ends were trimmed by 8 bases and 7 bases, with 12 bases remaining between them. CDR3 loop: CASSSGGQPQHF. In DNA, the CDR3 is TGTGCCAGCTCCAGTGGAGGACAGCCCCAGCATTTT.

On this clone: One end of the junction varies from germline; a read error may be responsible. The J gene is TRBJ2-1, the V gene TRBV10-3, with D uncertain. Germline V lookup: CDR1 ENHRY, CDR2 SYGVKD. CDR3 length: 15 amino acids. CDR3 DNA sequence: TGTGCCATCAGTGAGGTACGGGTTAATGAGCCCTTACCGCTCTTC. As protein: CAISEVRVNEPLPLF.

For this clone: This could be a read error, since a much larger clone is one nucleotide away. This chain uses TRBV27 with TRBJ1-2, with 7 positions matching TRBD1. The CDR3 is made up of 13 amino acids. Germline lookup yields CDR1 MNHEY and CDR2 SMNVEV (reference sequence). V was pared by 3 bases and J by 4 bases, with 2 bases of the junction left unmatched. CDR3 amino acids: CASSFGTAYGYTF. The CDR3 DNA reads TGTGCCAGCAGTTTCGGGACAGCCTATGGCTACACCTTC.

The rearrangement uses TRBV7-2 and TRBJ2-2, with 7 bases that match TRBD2. The junction had 3 bases not matched to a gene; V was cut back by 8 bases and J by 6 bases. Germline V gene sequence: CDR1 SGHTA, CDR2 FQGNSA. The CDR3 contains 12 residues. The CDR3: CASGTTAGELFF. The DNA for the CDR3 is TGTGCCAGCGGGACTACGGCCGGGGAGCTGTTTTTT.

Only a few counts were recorded for this clone. The rearrangement joins TRBV18 to TRBJ2-2, with TRBD2 matching over 11 bases. The length of the CDR3 is 16 residues. Trimming removed 3 bases from V and 3 bases from J; junction bases left unmatched: 3. Per germline, CDR1 KGHSH and CDR2 LQKENI. CDR3 in DNA: TGTGCCAGCTCACCTGGACTAGCGGGCGACACCGGGGAGCTGTTTTTT. It encodes CASSPGLAGDTGELFF.

As DNA, the CDR3 is TGTGCCAGCAGCGCAATAACAGGGTGGACGAACACCGGGGAGCTGTTTTTT. It codes for CASSAITGWTNTGELFF. The genes are TRBV13 and TRBJ2-2; D is perhaps TRBD1 (6 bases). V gave up 5 bases and J gave up 0 bases, with 16 bases separating them. Germline-derived CDR1 and CDR2 are PRHDT and FYEKMQ (reference sequence). This CDR3 comprises 17 residues.

The chain employs TRBV6-4 and TRBJ1-1; D remains ambiguous. The CDR3 totals 13 residues. CDR1 and CDR2 (germline): MRHNA, SNTAGT. The V end lost 6 bases, the J end lost 3 bases, and 11 bases lay between the germline ends. Here the CDR3 DNA reads TGTGCCAGCAGAAACTTGGTCCACACTGAAGCTTTCTTT. Translation: CASRNLVHTEAFF.

This chain joins TRBV19 and TRBJ2-1; 8 positions agree with TRBD2. The CDR3 length is 17 residues. Germline V gives CDR1 LNHDA, CDR2 SQIVND (reference sequence). The CDR3 spells CARTFGLAGPDYNEQFF. The CDR3, as DNA: TGTGCTAGAACCTTCGGGCTAGCGGGCCCGGATTACAATGAGCAGTTCTTC.

CDR3 region: CASSFGGGSNQPQHF. CDR3 DNA: TGTGCCAGCAGCTTCGGGGGGGGAAGCAATCAGCCCCAGCATTTT. V usage is TRBV11-2 and J usage is TRBJ1-5; possible D gene TRBD1, 5 bases. The V and J ends lost 3 bases and 1 base respectively, with 10 bases between them. Per germline, CDR1 SGHAT and CDR2 FQNNGV. This CDR3 region has 15 residues.

This clone appeared a single time. V and J are TRBV24-1 and TRBJ2-7; D gene ambiguous. Trimming took off 9 bases at V and 0 bases at J, with 26 bases between the two ends. CDR3 size: 18 residues. The V gene's germline CDR1 is KGHDR and CDR2 SFDVKD. CDR3 DNA sequence: TGTGCCACCCCTGGCCCGTCCAGGCGAGACCAAAACTCCTACGAGCAGTACGTC. The encoded protein is CATPGPSRRDQNSYEQYV.

In its sample, this clone was seen once. The junction does not match germline at one end; this may be a read error. The genes are TRBV5-1 and TRBJ2-3, with a weak D call TRBD2 (5 bases). The CDR3 length is 14 residues. CDR1 SGHRS and CDR2 YFSETQ come from the germline V gene. Written as DNA, the CDR3 is TGTGCCAGCAGCTCCGCACAAGGAGGAGGTACGCAGTATTTT. This sequence encodes CASSSAQGGGTQYF.

The table lists this clone with a count of one. This rearrangement joins TRBV7-3 to TRBJ2-3; 10 positions agree with TRBD2. V shed 1 base and J 9 bases; nucleotides not matched to a gene: 10. The CDR3 covers 16 residues. Per germline, CDR1 SGHTA and CDR2 FQGTGA. The DNA of the CDR3 is TGTGCCAGCAGCTTAATAGCGGGGGGCCCACCGGACACGCAGTATTTT. This translates into CASSLIAGGPPDTQYF. The entire variable domain, with the rest obtained from reference TRBV7-3 and TRBJ2-3, is as follows: GAGVSQTPSNKVTEKGKYVELRCDPISGHTALYWYRQSLGQGPEFLIYFQGTGAADDSGLPNDRFFAVRPEGSVSTLKIQRTERGDSAVYLCASSLIAGGPPDTQYFGPGTRLTVL.

The CDR3 loop reads CASSSPSGGAGTQYF. In DNA, the CDR3 is TGTGCCAGCAGCTCACCCTCCGGGGGGGCTGGGACCCAGTACTTC. V usage is TRBV7-2 and J usage is TRBJ2-5; 8 positions match TRBD2. Germline lookup yields CDR1 SGHTA and CDR2 FQGNSA. The CDR3 has 15 residues. The junction had 11 bases not matched to a gene; V was cut back by 4 bases and J by 7 bases.

In this sample, this clone turned up a few times. V gene TRBV5-1 combines with J gene TRBJ1-6, with TRBD1 matching 7 bases. V lost 2 bases, J lost 9 bases, and 8 bases stayed unmatched. The CDR3 loop spans 15 amino acids. Germline CDR1 SGHRS, CDR2 YFSETQ. The CDR3 loop reads CASSLIGTVGSPLHF. In DNA form, the CDR3 reads TGCGCCAGCAGCTTAATCGGGACAGTAGGTTCACCCCTCCACTTT. The full variable domain, completed using reference TRBV5-1 and TRBJ1-6, is KAGVTQTPRYLIKTRGQQVTLSCSPISGHRSVSWYQQTPGQGLQFLFEYFSETQRNKGNFPGRFSGRQFSNSRSEMNVSTLELGDSALYLCASSLIGTVGSPLHFGNGTRLTVT.

J is TRBJ2-1 and V is TRBV25-1; maybe TRBD2 (6 bases). The CDR3 contains 15 residues. Between the trimmed V and J ends, which lost 3 bases and 1 base, there was a span of 10 bases. Looked up from germline, CDR1 is MGHDK and CDR2 is SYGVNS. The CDR3 protein is CASSDLASSYNEQFF. CDR3 DNA sequence: TGTGCCAGCAGTGACCTAGCGAGTTCCTACAATGAGCAGTTCTTC.

This rearrangement joins TRBV6-2 or TRBV6-3 to TRBJ1-2; TRBD1 might be the D (5 bases). Germline V CDR1 and CDR2: MNHEY, SVGEGT. The ends were cut back, 2 bases at V and 4 bases at J, with 8 bases in the middle. The CDR3 extends over 13 amino acids. DNA for the CDR3: TGTGCCAGCAGTTACGACAGATCCTATGGCTACACCTTC. It translates to CASSYDRSYGYTF.

This sequence joins TRBV4-1 and TRBJ1-2; D call uncertain. This CDR3 spans 18 amino acids. Trimming removed 0 bases from V and 0 bases from J, with 17 bases in between. From germline, CDR1 is MGHRA and CDR2 YSYEKL. In nucleotides, the CDR3 is TGCGCCAGCAGCCAAGATTTAATCGTCCTCGGGGCTAACTATGGCTACACCTTC. Amino acid sequence: CASSQDLIVLGANYGYTF.

The chain carries TRBV2 and TRBJ2-1; TRBD2 aligns across 9 bases. Looked up from germline, CDR1 is SNHLY and CDR2 is FYNNEI. The CDR3 runs to 14 residues. With 3 bases clipped from V and 8 bases from J, the junction kept 5 bases outside the gene matches. This CDR3 reads CASSELAGTYEQFF. In nucleotides, the CDR3 is TGTGCCAGCAGTGAGCTAGCGGGGACATATGAGCAGTTCTTC.

The chain carries TRBV1 and TRBJ2-7; no DNA check was done on the table's D call, TRBD2. TRBV1 represents a pseudogene. There are 16 residues in the CDR3. DNA of the CDR3: TGCACCAGCAGCCAAGTCGCTAGCGGGCTTTCCTACGAGCAGTACTTC. Its translation is CTSSQVASGLSYEQYF.

This rearrangement joins TRBV11-2 to TRBJ2-7, with D tentatively TRBD1 (6 bases). The CDR3 has 13 amino acids. V was clipped by 5 bases and J by 9 bases, with 17 bases between them. Germline V gives CDR1 SGHAT, CDR2 FQNNGV. The CDR3 region has the DNA TGTGCCAGCAGCCCAAGGACAGCCGCAGGGCAGTACGTC. As protein: CASSPRTAAGQYV.

The CDR3 loop is CASSPGHFSPLHF. In DNA, the CDR3 is TGTGCCAGCAGCCCTGGACACTTTTCACCCCTCCACTTT. V is TRBV5-6 and J is TRBJ1-6; tentatively, D is TRBD1 (5 bases). Trimming took 4 bases from V and 9 from J, leaving 11 bases between them. The germline gives CDR1 SGHDT, CDR2 YYEEEE. CDR3 length: 13 residues.

The V and J genes are TRBV30 and TRBJ1-2, with a possible D match to TRBD1 (5 bases). V lost 0 bases, J lost 3 bases, and 8 bases lay in between. Germline V gives CDR1 GTSNPN, CDR2 SVGIG (reference sequence). This CDR3 contains 13 residues. Here the CDR3 reads CAWSVGTYYGYTF. CDR3 bases: TGTGCCTGGAGTGTGGGGACTTACTATGGCTACACCTTC.

The chain carries TRBV30 and TRBJ1-4; 11 nucleotides line up with TRBD1. Germline-derived CDR1 and CDR2 are GTSNPN and SVGIG (reference sequence). The length of the CDR3 is 14 residues. V lost 4 bases and J lost 8; bases outside the gene matches: 6. This CDR3 is CAWTRTGGGEKLFF. CDR3 bases: TGTGCCTGGACTCGGACAGGGGGCGGAGAAAAACTGTTTTTT.

This chain links TRBV7-2 with TRBJ1-2; D remains ambiguous. V gave up 4 bases and J gave up 0 bases, with 9 bases separating them. The length of the CDR3 is 14 residues. Looked up from germline, CDR1 is SGHTA and CDR2 is FQGNSA. The CDR3 sequence is CASSYLSSNYGYTF. The DNA for the CDR3 is TGTGCCAGCAGCTATCTAAGCTCTAACTATGGCTACACCTTC.

The V and J genes are TRBV3-1 (or the pseudogene TRBV3-2) and TRBJ1-2; 7 positions agree with TRBD1. The ends lost 1 base at V and 13 bases at J; junction bases unmatched: 9. The germline V gene encodes CDR1 LGHDT and CDR2 YNNKEL (reference sequence). This CDR3 region has 13 residues. Written as DNA, the CDR3 is TGTGCCAGCAGCCAAGGGGGGACAGTCACGTCCACCTTC. Its protein is CASSQGGTVTSTF.